This TCR beta chain was identified during a study of identical twins' blood T cells. Donors were six healthy women in three monozygous twin pairs. This clonotype was seen a handful of times. This CDR3 region has 18 residues. Trimming took 2 bases from V and 0 from J; bases not matched to a gene: 3. Germline CDR1 is MNHEY and CDR2 is SVGAGI. TCRdb processed the 5' RACE reads anew with MiXCR; each CDR3 protein has one entry. The sample lists 350,000 to 450,000 distinct CDR3 sequences, around 30% occurring once. The chain is built from TRBV6-5 and TRBJ2-2; 13 bases are a match to TRBD2. The clonotype was recovered from a woman aged 18 to 49 in good health. The sequencing sample was made of PBMCs. CDR3 residues: CASSYVLAGGPNTGELFF. The CDR3 nucleotides are TGTGCCAGCAGTTACGTACTAGCGGGAGGGCCGAACACCGGGGAGCTGTTTTTT.